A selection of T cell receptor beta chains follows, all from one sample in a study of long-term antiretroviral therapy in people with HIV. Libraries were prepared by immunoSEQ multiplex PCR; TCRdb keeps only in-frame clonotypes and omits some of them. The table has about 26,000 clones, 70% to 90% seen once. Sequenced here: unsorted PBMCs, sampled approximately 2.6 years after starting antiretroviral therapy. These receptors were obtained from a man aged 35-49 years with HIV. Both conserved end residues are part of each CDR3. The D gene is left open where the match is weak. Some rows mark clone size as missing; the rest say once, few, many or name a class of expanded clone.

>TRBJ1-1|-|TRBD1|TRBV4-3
TGCGCCAGCAGCCAGGCAGGGGGCCCAAACACTGAAGCTTTCTTT
CASSQAGGPNTEAFF
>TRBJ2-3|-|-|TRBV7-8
TGTGCCAGCAGCTTAGCGGGCATCAGGGGGGGGCGGACAGATACGCAGTATTTT
CASSLAGIRGGRTDTQYF
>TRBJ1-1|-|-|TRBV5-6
TGTGCCAGCAGCTTGGAGGGGATATACACTGAAGCTTTCTTT
CASSLEGIYTEAFF
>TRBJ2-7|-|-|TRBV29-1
TGCAGCGCCCTCTCGAGTTTGAACGAGCAGTACTTC
CSALSSLNEQYF
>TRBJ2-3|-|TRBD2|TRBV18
TGTGCCAGCTCACCATTCAGCGGGAGGAGGGGCACAGATACGCAGTATTTT
CASSPFSGRRGTDTQYF
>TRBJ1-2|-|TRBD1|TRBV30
TGTGCCTGGAGTAGACAGGGAAACTATGGCTACACCTTC
CAWSRQGNYGYTF
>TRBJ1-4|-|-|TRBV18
TGTGCCAGCTCACCACCGAAGGGTATCGGTAATGAAAAACTGTTTTTT
CASSPPKGIGNEKLFF
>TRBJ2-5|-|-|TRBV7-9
TGTGCCAGCAGCTTGGCAGGGGTTGGGGAGACCCAGTACTTC
CASSLAGVGETQYF
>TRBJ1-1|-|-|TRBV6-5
TGTGCCAGCAGTTACGGTCGGGGTGCCACTGAAGCTTTCTTT
CASSYGRGATEAFF
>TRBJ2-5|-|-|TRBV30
TGTGCCTGGAGTGTACTACGAGAGACCCAGTACTTC
CAWSVLRETQYF
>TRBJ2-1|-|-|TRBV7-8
TGTGCCAGCAGTTCCGCCGGGAGAGGATCCTACAATGAGCAGTTCTTC
CASSSAGRGSYNEQFF
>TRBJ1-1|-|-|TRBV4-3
TGCGCCAGCAGCCAAAGCGGGAACACTGAAGCTTTCTTT
CASSQSGNTEAFF
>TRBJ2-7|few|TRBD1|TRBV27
TGTGCCAGCAGGGACGGGACAGGGGCACCCGAGCAGTACTTC
CASRDGTGAPEQYF
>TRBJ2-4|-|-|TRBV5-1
TGCGCCAGCAGCTTGGCCCCACTAGCTCGGAACATTCAGTACTTC
CASSLAPLARNIQYF
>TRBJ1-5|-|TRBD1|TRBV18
TGTGCCAGCTCCCGGGACAGGGGGCCAGGCCAGCCCCAGCATTTT
CASSRDRGPGQPQHF
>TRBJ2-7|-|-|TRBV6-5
TGTGCCAGCACCAGGGACTTTGACTCCTACGAGCAGTACTTC
CASTRDFDSYEQYF
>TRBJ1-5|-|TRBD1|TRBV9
TGTGCCAGCAGTCAGGGGGTGAGCAATCAGCCCCAGCATTTT
CASSQGVSNQPQHF
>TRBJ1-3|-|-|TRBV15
TGTGCCACCAGCTCTCTTGGAGGGGGAGGAAACACCATATATTTT
CATSSLGGGGNTIYF
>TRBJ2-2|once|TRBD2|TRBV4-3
TGCGCCAGCAGCCAAGCGGGGAGACTAGCGGGAGGGCGAATAGCCGGGGAGCTGTTTTTT
CASSQAGRLAGGRIAGELFF
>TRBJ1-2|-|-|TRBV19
TGTGCCAGTAGTATGGATCGACAGGTCTATGGCTACACCTTC
CASSMDRQVYGYTF
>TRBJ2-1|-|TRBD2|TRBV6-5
TGTGCCAGCGCTCTTGTCGGGGGGAACAATGAGCAGTTCTTC
CASALVGGNNEQFF
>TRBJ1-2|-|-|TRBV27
TGTGCCAGCAGTCCTTACGAGGGGGGGTCAGTTTATGGCTACACCTTC
CASSPYEGGSVYGYTF
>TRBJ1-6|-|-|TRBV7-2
TGTGCCAGCAGCTTAGATCAGGTCCCTAATTCACCCCTCCACTTT
CASSLDQVPNSPLHF
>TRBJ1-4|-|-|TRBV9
TGTGCCAGCAGCGTCTCTACTTTTGGGAATGAAAAACTGTTTTTT
CASSVSTFGNEKLFF
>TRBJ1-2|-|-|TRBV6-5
TGTGCCAGCGCTGAGGGACGGGGCTACTATGGCTACACCTTC
CASAEGRGYYGYTF
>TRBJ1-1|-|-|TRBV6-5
TGTGCCAGCAGTTCCGGCCTCGCGGCTTTCTTT
CASSSGLAAFF
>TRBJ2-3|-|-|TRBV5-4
TGTGCCAGCAGCTTGAAACTAGAAGGGACAGATACGCAGTATTTT
CASSLKLEGTDTQYF
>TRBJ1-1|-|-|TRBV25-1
TGTGCCAGCAGTGAAAGCCTCACTGAAGCTTTCTTT
CASSESLTEAFF
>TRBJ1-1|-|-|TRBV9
TGTGCCAGCAGCGTAGTGCCGGGGTCGTTCACTGAAGCTTTCTTT
CASSVVPGSFTEAFF
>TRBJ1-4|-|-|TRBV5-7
TGTGCCAGCAGCTTGAGGAATGGACTGTTTTTT
CASSLRNGLFF
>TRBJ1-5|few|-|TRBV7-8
TGTGCCAGCAGCTTAGGGCAGCAGGGACCCAATCAGCCCCAGCATTTT
CASSLGQQGPNQPQHF
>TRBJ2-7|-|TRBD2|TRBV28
TGTGCCAGCATCTCCGGGACTAGCGTATACGAGCAGTACTTC
CASISGTSVYEQYF
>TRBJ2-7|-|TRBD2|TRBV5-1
TGCGCCAGCAGCTCGGGACTAGCGGGTTTCGACGAGCAGTACTTC
CASSSGLAGFDEQYF
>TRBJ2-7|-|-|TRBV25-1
TGTGCCAGCAGTTCTCACTCCCGCTACGAGCAGTACTTC
CASSSHSRYEQYF
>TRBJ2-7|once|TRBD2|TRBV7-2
TGTGCCAGCAGCTTAGGAGGGACTAGCGGGAGACCCTACGAGCAGTACTTC
CASSLGGTSGRPYEQYF
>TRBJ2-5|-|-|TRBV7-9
TGTGCCAGCAGCCGGACCGAGACCCAGTACTTC
CASSRTETQYF
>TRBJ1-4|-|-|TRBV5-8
TGTGCCAGCAGCTTGGCCCGGGGGAAGGTGAACGAAAAACTGTTTTTT
CASSLARGKVNEKLFF
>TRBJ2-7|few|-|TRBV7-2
TGTGCCAGCAGCTCCCGGCGGTCTGAGCAGTACTTC
CASSSRRSEQYF
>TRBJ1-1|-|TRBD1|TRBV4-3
TGCGCCAGCAGCCAAGCACAGGGGGAGACTGAAGCTTTCTTT
CASSQAQGETEAFF
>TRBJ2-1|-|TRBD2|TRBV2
TGTGCCAGCAACGGCAGGACTAGCGGGAGGGCCGCCCATGAGCAGTTCTTC
CASNGRTSGRAAHEQFF